The T cell receptor beta chain under discussion was sequenced for a study of T cell responses to AZD1222 COVID-19 vaccine. Clones were sequenced by immunoSEQ multiplex PCR, and TCRdb holds only the in-frame ones, with some missing. The sample includes about 130,000 clones, about 88% of them seen just once. Study-level findings and limits: Breadth and depth of Spike-specific TCRs rose after two AZD1222 doses. Close to half of spike-specific TCRs reportedly recognize unmutated variant regions. Every sample of the repertoires postdated the peak T cell response. Researchers report vaccine-associated CD4 TCRs spanning spike, with dominance at 160-218 and 743-854.

The CDR3 contains 16 residues. The ends lost 5 bases at V and 7 bases at J; junction bases unmatched: 11. From germline, CDR1 is SEHNR and CDR2 FQNEAQ (reference sequence). Remarks on this clone: Its target is unknown.

This chain joins TRBV7-9 and TRBJ1-4; 9 bases are a match to TRBD1. The receptor's source is an adult in good health. The sequencing here drew on peripheral blood, taken on day 0 of AZD1222 vaccination. CDR3 in DNA: TGTGCCAGCAGCCGATACTGGACAGGGGCTGGTGAAAAACTGTTTTTT. Its translation is CASSRYWTGAGEKLFF.